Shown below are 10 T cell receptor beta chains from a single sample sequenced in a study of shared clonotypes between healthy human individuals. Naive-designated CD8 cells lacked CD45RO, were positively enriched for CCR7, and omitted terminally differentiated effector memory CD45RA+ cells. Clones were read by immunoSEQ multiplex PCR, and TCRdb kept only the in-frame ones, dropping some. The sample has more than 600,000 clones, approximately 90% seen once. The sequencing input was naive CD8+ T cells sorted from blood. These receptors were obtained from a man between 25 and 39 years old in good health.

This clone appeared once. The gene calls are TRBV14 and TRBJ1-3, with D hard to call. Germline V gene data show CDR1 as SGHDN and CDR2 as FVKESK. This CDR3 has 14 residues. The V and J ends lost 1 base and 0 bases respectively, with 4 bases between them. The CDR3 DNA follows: TGTGCCAGCAGCCAAGTGAGCTCTGGAAACACCATATATTTT. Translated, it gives CASSQVSSGNTIYF.

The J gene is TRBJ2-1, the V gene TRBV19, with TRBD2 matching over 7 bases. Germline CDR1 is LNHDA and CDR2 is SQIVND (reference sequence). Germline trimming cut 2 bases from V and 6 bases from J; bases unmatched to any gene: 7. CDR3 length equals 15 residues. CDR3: CASSISHSGINEQFF. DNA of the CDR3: TGTGCCAGTAGTATAAGTCACAGCGGGATCAATGAGCAGTTCTTC. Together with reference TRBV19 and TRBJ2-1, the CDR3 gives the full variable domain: DGGITQSPKYLFRKEGQNVTLSCEQNLNHDAMYWYRQDPGQGLRLIYYSQIVNDFQKGDIAEGYSVSREKKESFPLTVTSAQKNPTAFYLCASSISHSGINEQFFGPGTRLTVL.

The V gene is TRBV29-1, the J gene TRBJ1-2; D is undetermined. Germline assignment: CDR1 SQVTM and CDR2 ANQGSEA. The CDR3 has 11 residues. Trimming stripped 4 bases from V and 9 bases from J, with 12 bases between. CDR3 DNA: TGCAGCGTTGTGGGGAATTATAGCTACACCTTC. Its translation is CSVVGNYSYTF.

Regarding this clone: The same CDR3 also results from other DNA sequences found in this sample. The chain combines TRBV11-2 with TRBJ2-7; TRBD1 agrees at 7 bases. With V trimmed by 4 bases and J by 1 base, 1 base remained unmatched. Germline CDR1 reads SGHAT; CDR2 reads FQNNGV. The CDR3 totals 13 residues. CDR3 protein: CASSWTGSYEQYF. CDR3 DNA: TGTGCCAGCAGCTGGACAGGTTCCTACGAGCAGTACTTC.

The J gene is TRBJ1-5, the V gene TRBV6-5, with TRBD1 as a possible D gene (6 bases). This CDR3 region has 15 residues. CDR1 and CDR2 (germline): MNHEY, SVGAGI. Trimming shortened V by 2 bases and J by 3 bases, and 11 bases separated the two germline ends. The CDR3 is CASSYKGDPNQPQHF. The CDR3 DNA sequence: TGTGCCAGCAGTTACAAGGGGGATCCCAATCAGCCCCAGCATTTT.

The CDR3 region is CASSQDMRGYYEQYF. In DNA, the CDR3 is TGCGCCAGCAGCCAAGATATGCGGGGCTACTACGAGCAGTACTTC. This rearrangement joins TRBV4-1 to TRBJ2-7, with a tentative D call TRBD2 (6 bases). The CDR3 has 15 residues. From germline, CDR1 is MGHRA and CDR2 YSYEKL. V dropped 0 bases and J dropped 3 bases, with 12 bases sitting between them.

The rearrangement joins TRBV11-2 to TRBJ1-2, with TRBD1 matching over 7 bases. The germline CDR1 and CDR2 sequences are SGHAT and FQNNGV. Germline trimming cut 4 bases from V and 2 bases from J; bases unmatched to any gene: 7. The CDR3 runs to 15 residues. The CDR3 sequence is CASSSTPGQNYGYTF. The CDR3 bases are TGTGCCAGCAGCTCGACCCCGGGACAGAACTATGGCTACACCTTC.

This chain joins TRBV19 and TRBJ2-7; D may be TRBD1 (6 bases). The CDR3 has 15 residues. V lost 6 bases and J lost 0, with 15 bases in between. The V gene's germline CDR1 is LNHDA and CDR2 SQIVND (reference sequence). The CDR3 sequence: CASSLRQAYSYEQYF. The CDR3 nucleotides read TGTGCCAGTAGCCTCCGACAGGCCTACTCCTACGAGCAGTACTTC.

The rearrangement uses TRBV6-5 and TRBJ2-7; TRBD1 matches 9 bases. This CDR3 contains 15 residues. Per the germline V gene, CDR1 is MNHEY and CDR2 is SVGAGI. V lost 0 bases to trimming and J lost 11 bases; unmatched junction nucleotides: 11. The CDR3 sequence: CASSYSVQGAHNEYF. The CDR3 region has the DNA TGTGCCAGCAGTTACTCAGTACAGGGGGCGCATAATGAGTACTTC.

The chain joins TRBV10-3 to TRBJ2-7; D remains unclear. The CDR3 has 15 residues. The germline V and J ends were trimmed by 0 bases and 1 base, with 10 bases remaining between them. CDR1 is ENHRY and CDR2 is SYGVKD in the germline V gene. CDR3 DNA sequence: TGTGCCATCAGTGAGTCCCCCGACGGTTCCTACGAGCAGTACTTC. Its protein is CAISESPDGSYEQYF.